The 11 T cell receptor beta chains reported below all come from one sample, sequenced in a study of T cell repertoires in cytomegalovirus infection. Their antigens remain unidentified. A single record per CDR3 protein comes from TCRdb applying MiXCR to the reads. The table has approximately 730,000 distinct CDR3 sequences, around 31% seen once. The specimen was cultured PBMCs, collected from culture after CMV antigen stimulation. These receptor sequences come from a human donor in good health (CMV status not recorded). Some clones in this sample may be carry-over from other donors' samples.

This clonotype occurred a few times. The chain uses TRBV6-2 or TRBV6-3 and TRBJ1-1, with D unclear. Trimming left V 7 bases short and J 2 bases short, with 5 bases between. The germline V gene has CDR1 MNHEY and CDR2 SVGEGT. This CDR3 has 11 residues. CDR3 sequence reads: CASTRNTEAFF. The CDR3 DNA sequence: TGTGCCAGCACCAGAAACACTGAAGCTTTCTTT.

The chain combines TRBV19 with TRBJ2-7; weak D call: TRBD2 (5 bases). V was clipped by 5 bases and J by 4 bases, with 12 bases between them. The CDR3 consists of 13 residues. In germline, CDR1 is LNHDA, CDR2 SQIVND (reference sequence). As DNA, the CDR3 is TGTGCCAGTAGTGGGAGAATTATGTACGAGCAGTACTTC. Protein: CASSGRIMYEQYF.

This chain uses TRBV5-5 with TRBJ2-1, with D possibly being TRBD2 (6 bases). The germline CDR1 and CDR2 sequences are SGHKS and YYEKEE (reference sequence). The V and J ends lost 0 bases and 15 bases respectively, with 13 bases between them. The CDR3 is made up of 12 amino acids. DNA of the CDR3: TGTGCCAGCAGCTTGGCCGGGGGAAGGGGGTTCTTC. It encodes CASSLAGGRGFF.

The CDR3 bases are TGTGCCAGCAAGGCAGCCCCCCTCCACAATGAGCAGTTCTTC. Amino acid sequence: CASKAAPLHNEQFF. The V gene is TRBV7-9, the J gene TRBJ2-1; D unclear. With 7 bases removed from V and 5 bases from J, the gap between germline ends came to 15 bases. CDR1 is SEHNR, CDR2 FQNEAQ, per germline (reference sequence). The CDR3 has 14 amino acids.

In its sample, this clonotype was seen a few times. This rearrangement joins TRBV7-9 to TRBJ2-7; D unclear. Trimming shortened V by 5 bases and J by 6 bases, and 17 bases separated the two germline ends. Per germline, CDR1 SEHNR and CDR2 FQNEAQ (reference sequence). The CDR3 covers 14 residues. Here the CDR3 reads CASSPPGSRTEQYF. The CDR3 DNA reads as TGTGCCAGCAGCCCCCCAGGCTCCAGGACCGAGCAGTACTTC.

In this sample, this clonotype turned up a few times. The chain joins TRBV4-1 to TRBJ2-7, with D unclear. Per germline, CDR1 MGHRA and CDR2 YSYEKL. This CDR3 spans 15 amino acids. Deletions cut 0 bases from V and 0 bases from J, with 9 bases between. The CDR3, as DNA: TGCGCCAGCAGCCAAGATGAGGTGGACTCCTACGAGCAGTACTTC. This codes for CASSQDEVDSYEQYF.

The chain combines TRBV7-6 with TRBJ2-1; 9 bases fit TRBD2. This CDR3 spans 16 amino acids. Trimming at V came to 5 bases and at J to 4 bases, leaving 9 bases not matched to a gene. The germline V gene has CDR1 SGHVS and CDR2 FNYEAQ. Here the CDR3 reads CASSGGGAGGYNEQFF. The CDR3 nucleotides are TGTGCCAGCAGCGGGGGGGGGGCGGGGGGGTACAATGAGCAGTTCTTC. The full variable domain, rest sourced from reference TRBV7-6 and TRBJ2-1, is GAGVSQSPRYKVTKRGQDVALRCDPISGHVSLYWYRQALGQGPEFLTYFNYEAQQDKSGLPNDRFSAERPEGSISTLTIQRTEQRDSAMYRCASSGGGAGGYNEQFFGPGTRLTVL.

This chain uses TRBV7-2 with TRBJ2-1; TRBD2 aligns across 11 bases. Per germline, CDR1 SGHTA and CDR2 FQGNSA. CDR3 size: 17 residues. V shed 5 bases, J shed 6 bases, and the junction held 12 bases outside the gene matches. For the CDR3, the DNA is TGTGCCAGCAGCCGAACTAGCGGGGGCCCCGGATTCAATGAGCAGTTCTTC. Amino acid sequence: CASSRTSGGPGFNEQFF.

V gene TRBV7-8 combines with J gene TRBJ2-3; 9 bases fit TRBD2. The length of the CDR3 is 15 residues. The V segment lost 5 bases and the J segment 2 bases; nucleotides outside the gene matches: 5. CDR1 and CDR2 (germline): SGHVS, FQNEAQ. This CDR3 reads CASSRRLAATDTQYF. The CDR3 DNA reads TGTGCCAGCAGCCGTAGACTAGCGGCCACAGATACGCAGTATTTT.

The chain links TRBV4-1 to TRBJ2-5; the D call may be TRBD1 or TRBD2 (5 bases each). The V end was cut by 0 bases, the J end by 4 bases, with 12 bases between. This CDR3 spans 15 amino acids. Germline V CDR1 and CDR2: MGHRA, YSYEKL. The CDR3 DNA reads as TGCGCCAGCAGCCAAGAGAGGGGATGGGCAGAGACCCAGTACTTC. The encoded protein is CASSQERGWAETQYF.

DNA of the CDR3: TGTGCCAGCGGTTCCTTGGATGGCTACACCTTC. Residues: CASGSLDGYTF. This chain connects TRBV6-5 to TRBJ1-2; D not certain. This CDR3 is built from 11 residues. Germline-derived CDR1 and CDR2 are MNHEY and SVGAGI. Trimming pared 8 bases from V and 6 bases from J, leaving 10 bases between.